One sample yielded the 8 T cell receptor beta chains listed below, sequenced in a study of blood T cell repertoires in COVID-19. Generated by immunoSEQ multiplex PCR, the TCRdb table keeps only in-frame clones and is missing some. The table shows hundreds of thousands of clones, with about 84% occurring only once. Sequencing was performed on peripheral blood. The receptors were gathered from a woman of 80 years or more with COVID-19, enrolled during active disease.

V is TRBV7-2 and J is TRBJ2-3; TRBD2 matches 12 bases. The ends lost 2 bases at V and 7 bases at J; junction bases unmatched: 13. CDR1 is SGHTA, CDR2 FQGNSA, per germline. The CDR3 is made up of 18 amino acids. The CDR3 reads CASSLIGLAGGLGYTQYF. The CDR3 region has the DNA TGTGCCAGCAGCTTAATCGGGCTAGCGGGGGGGCTGGGATATACGCAGTATTTT.

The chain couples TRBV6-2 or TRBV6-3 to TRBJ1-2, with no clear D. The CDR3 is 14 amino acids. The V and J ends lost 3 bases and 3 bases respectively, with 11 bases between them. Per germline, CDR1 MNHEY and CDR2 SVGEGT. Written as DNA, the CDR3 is TGTGCCAGCAGTTATGGTCCAGGCTACTATGGCTACACCTTC. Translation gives CASSYGPGYYGYTF.

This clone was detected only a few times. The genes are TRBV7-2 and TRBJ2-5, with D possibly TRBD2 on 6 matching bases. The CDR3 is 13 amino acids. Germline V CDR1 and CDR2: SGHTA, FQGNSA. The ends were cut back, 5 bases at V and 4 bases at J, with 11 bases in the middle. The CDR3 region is CASSTGTRETQYF. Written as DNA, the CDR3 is TGTGCCAGCAGCACCGGGACTCGAGAGACCCAGTACTTC.

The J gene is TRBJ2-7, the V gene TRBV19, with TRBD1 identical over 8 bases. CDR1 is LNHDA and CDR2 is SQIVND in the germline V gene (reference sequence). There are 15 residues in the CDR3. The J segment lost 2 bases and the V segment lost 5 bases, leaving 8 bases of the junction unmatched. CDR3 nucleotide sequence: TGTGCCAGTAGTCCTGGACAGGGAAGGGCCTACGAGCAGTACGTC. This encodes CASSPGQGRAYEQYV.

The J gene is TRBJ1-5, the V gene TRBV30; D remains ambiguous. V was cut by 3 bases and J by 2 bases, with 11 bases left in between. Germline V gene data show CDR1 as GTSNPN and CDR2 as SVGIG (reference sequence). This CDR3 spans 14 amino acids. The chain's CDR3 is CAWRDWGGNQPQHF. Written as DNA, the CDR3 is TGTGCCTGGAGGGATTGGGGAGGCAATCAGCCCCAGCATTTT.

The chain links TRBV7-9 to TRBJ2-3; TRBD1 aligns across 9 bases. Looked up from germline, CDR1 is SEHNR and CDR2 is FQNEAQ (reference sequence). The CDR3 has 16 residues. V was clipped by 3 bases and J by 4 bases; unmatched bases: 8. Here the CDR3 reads CASSLAPGQGSDTQYF. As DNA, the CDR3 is TGTGCCAGCAGCTTGGCTCCGGGACAGGGATCAGATACGCAGTATTTT.

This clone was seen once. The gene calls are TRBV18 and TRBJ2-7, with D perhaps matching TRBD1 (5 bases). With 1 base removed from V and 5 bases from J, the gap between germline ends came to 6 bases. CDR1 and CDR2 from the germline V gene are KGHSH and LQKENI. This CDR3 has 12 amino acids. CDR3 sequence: CASSPQGNEQYF. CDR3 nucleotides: TGTGCCAGCTCACCACAGGGGAACGAGCAGTACTTC.

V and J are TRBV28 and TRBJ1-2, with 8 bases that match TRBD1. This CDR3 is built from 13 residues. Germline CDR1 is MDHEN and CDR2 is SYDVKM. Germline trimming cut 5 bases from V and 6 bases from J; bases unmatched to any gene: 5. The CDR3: CASSTRGRNGYTF. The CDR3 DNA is TGTGCCAGCAGTACCAGGGGGCGCAATGGCTACACCTTC.